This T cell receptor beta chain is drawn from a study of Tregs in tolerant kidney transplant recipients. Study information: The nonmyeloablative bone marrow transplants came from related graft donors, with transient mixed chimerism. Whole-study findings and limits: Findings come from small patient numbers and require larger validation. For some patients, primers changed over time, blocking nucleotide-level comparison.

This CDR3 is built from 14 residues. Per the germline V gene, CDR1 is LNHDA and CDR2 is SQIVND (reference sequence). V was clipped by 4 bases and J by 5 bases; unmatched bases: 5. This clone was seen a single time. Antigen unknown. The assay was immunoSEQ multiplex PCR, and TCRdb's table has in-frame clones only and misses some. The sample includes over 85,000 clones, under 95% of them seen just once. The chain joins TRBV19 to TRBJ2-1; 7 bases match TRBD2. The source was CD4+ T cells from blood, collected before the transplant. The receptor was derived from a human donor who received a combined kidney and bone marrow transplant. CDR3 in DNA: TGTGCCAGTAGTAGGACTAGTGGCCACAATGAGCAGTTCTTC. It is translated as CASSRTSGHNEQFF.